These T cell receptor beta chains were read from a single sample in a study of blood T cell repertoires in COVID-19. Clones were sequenced by immunoSEQ multiplex PCR, and TCRdb holds only the in-frame ones, with some missing. Of tens of thousands of clones listed, less than 85% are singletons. The material sequenced was peripheral blood. All receptors derive from a woman in her 70s with acute or convalescent COVID-19. Each CDR3 is given with its conserved first and last residue. The size field is filled for only some rows; it gives once, few, many or a size class.

CDR3aa | abundance | v_gene
CASSFLTASETQYF | NA | TRBV5-1
CASSLIGNTEAFF | few | TRBV27
CASSILQVRQTNEKLFF | NA | TRBV2
CASSLGDPELFF | NA | TRBV12-3/TRBV12-4
CASSRDTEAFF | few | TRBV21-1
CASSGSPREQYF | NA | TRBV7-2
CASSPTSLGRETQYF | NA | TRBV18
CASSHILSRAAEAFF | NA | TRBV23-1
CASSPRTGGYEQYF | NA | TRBV7-2
CASSARDGSSYEQYF | NA | TRBV13
CASKGQGAGNEQFF | NA | TRBV2
CASSLVEALQGGSNQPQHF | NA | TRBV7-6
CASSQTGGLYGYTF | NA | TRBV6-5
CASSIGESYYEKLFF | NA | TRBV7-9
CASSQYQAGTVGSPLHF | few | TRBV9
CASRTGDSWPQHF | NA | TRBV27
CASSQEGQRGEQYF | NA | TRBV3-1/TRBV3-2
CAWSAGLAGETQYF | few | TRBV30
CASSSGTGNQPQHF | NA | TRBV7-8
CAWSLGSEAFF | NA | TRBV30
CASSGLSFYGYTF | NA | TRBV6-5
CASSRGQTTEAFF | NA | TRBV11-1
CATSASSGQGMFGELFF | NA | TRBV24-1
CASRSRGPTGAEAFF | NA | TRBV7-2
CASSQKGGTTNEKLFF | NA | TRBV5-4
CASVRTGDNTEAFF | NA | TRBV6-5
CASSSGQGMHEQFF | NA | TRBV5-1
CASSSVRTANYGYTF | NA | TRBV7-2
CASSHGTTGLYGYTF | NA | TRBV14
CAGDGGGDYGYTF | NA | TRBV28
CASSPRGGFYGYTF | NA | TRBV6-5
CASSIRARANQPQHF | NA | TRBV7-7
CASSYAGLGGANVLTF | once | TRBV6-5
CASSDTGQYF | NA | TRBV6-5
CASSEGGAGNEQFF | few | TRBV2
CASSPHEKGKGGDGYTF | NA | TRBV19
CASSRQDLHF | NA | TRBV2
CASSPMTSGGARAQYF | NA | TRBV7-9
CASRRTSGAGGFF | NA | TRBV5-1
CATRETGRTYNEQFF | NA | TRBV15
CASSQGTNRYF | NA | TRBV14
CASSPGGGRTPLNEQFF | NA | TRBV7-3
CASSRLLNTEAFF | NA | TRBV6-5
CASNSGLIHEQYF | NA | TRBV12-3/TRBV12-4
CATSRDSRTTNYGYTF | few | TRBV15
CASSLRGGRINTEAFF | NA | TRBV21-1
CASRRGTGRSKNIQYF | NA | TRBV2
CACRVTSGNTIYF | NA | TRBV12-3/TRBV12-4
CASSDLARPLDEQFF | NA | TRBV6-1
CASSYWRARELFF | NA | TRBV6-5
CASSDTSGVYGELFF | NA | TRBV9
CASRTGQGGLYGYTF | NA | TRBV5-1
CASSQGSGTGGANVLTF | NA | TRBV14
CASSSLTVNQPQHF | NA | TRBV28
CAITPGINPPEAFF | NA | TRBV10-3